The 28 T cell receptor beta chains given below trace back to one sample, sequenced in a study of beta chain features in type 1 diabetes. Which antigens these TCRs recognize remains unknown. The sequenced template was cDNA made from the entire isolated RNA. Produced via immunoSEQ multiplex PCR; TCRdb's table is partial and in-frame only. This sample has 250,000 or so clones; 20% occur once, and the top ten carry 0.028%. Study-wide results and caveats: Shorter TCRB CDR3s, moderately but significantly so, marked every one of the four CD4+ subsets in Type 1 diabetes patients.

The sequencing sample was made of naive CD4+ T cells from blood. Source of these receptors: a woman between 35 and 50 years old with type 1 diabetes.

This clone was seen a handful of times. The genes are TRBV14 and TRBJ2-7, with 8 positions matching TRBD1. Trimming at V came to 2 bases and at J to 2 bases, leaving 5 bases not matched to a gene. The CDR3 has 15 amino acids. Germline V gene sequence: CDR1 SGHDN, CDR2 FVKESK. CDR3 protein: CASSQRTGITYEQYF. DNA of the CDR3: TGTGCCAGCAGCCAAAGGACAGGGATCACCTACGAGCAGTACTTC.

V is TRBV9 and J is TRBJ2-2; 10 nucleotides agree with TRBD2. Germline trimming cut 4 bases from V and 8 bases from J; bases unmatched to any gene: 2. The V gene's germline CDR1 is SGDLS and CDR2 YYNGEE. The CDR3 loop spans 13 amino acids. The CDR3 spells CASSLAGAGELFF. The CDR3 DNA sequence: TGTGCCAGCAGCCTAGCGGGAGCTGGGGAGCTGTTTTTT. Full variable domain (missing parts from reference TRBV9 and TRBJ2-2): DSGVTQTPKHLITATGQRVTLRCSPRSGDLSVYWYQQSLDQGLQFLIQYYNGEERAKGNILERFSAQQFPDLHSELNLSSLELGDSALYFCASSLAGAGELFFGEGSRLTVL.

The chain has TRBV25-1 and TRBJ2-1, with D perhaps TRBD1 (5 bases). Between the trimmed V and J ends, which lost 5 bases and 3 bases, there was a span of 20 bases. CDR1 and CDR2 from the germline V gene are MGHDK and SYGVNS. CDR3 length: 17 amino acids. CDR3 in DNA: TGTGCCAGCAGTCCACGGACCACAGGAGCCCTCTACAATGAGCAGTTCTTC. Residues: CASSPRTTGALYNEQFF. The full variable domain, in which reference TRBV25-1 and TRBJ2-1 provide the parts outside the CDR3, is EADIYQTPRYLVIGTGKKITLECSQTMGHDKMYWYQQDPGMELHLIHYSYGVNSTEKGDLSSESTVSRIRTEHFPLTLESARPSHTSQYLCASSPRTTGALYNEQFFGPGTRLTVL.

This clone was found a few times. The chain employs TRBV28 and TRBJ1-6; D possibly corresponds to TRBD1 (5 bases). This CDR3 spans 15 amino acids. Trimming took off 2 bases at V and 9 bases at J, with 14 bases between the two ends. The germline gives CDR1 MDHEN, CDR2 SYDVKM. CDR3 in amino acids: CASSLPPGGGSPLHF. As DNA, the CDR3 is TGTGCCAGCAGTTTACCGCCCGGGGGGGGTTCACCCCTCCACTTT.

The chain employs TRBV28 and TRBJ2-6; D remains ambiguous. The CDR3 sequence is 14 residues long. Per the germline V gene, CDR1 is MDHEN and CDR2 is SYDVKM. V was shortened by 8 bases and J by 0 bases, with 8 bases between the two germline ends. The CDR3 loop is CASALSSGANVLTF. The DNA for the CDR3 is TGTGCCAGCGCCTTGAGCTCTGGGGCCAACGTCCTGACTTTC.

This clone has a handful of counts. The chain employs TRBV6-6 and TRBJ2-1; D is perhaps TRBD1 (5 bases). Germline CDR1 and CDR2: MNHNY and SVGAGI (reference sequence). V was pared by 7 bases and J by 1 base, with 8 bases between. The CDR3 loop spans 13 amino acids. In DNA form, the CDR3 reads TGTGCCAGCAATAGGGGATCCTACAATGAGCAGTTCTTC. Amino acid sequence: CASNRGSYNEQFF.

V is TRBV15 and J is TRBJ1-1; D may be TRBD1 (5 bases). The germline V gene encodes CDR1 LNHNV and CDR2 YYDKDF (reference sequence). The CDR3 runs 14 residues. V lost 5 bases and J 5 bases, leaving 15 bases between the germline ends. As DNA, the CDR3 is TGTGCCACCAGCCTCCAGGGCATTGGGACTGAAGCTTTCTTT. Its protein product is CATSLQGIGTEAFF.

About this clone: A junction boundary mismatches the germline segment, possibly from a read error. The J gene is TRBJ1-1, the V gene TRBV5-6; TRBD1 might be the D (5 bases). CDR1 and CDR2 from the germline V gene are SGHDT and YYEEEE. The CDR3 is made up of 13 amino acids. CDR3 protein: CASSLPPGTAAFF. CDR3 DNA: TGTGCCAGCAGCTTGCCCCCCGGGACTGCAGCTTTCTTT.

This clone was seen more than once but under ten times. This sequence joins TRBV9 and TRBJ2-5; D possibly corresponds to TRBD2 (5 bases). The CDR3 runs to 15 residues. Germline lookup yields CDR1 SGDLS and CDR2 YYNGEE. The V gene lost 0 bases and the J gene lost 0 bases, with 9 bases spanning the gap. The CDR3 sequence is CASSVGAGDQETQYF. The CDR3 DNA sequence: TGTGCCAGCAGCGTAGGAGCCGGGGACCAAGAGACCCAGTACTTC.

In its sample, this clone was seen a few times. This CDR3 is also generated by other DNA sequences in the sample. The genes are TRBV9 and TRBJ1-1; the D is unclear. CDR3 length: 13 amino acids. V was shortened by 0 bases and J by 3 bases, with 6 bases between the two germline ends. Germline lookup yields CDR1 SGDLS and CDR2 YYNGEE. CDR3 protein: CASSVAGDTEAFF. As DNA, the CDR3 is TGTGCCAGCAGCGTAGCCGGGGACACTGAAGCTTTCTTT. Based on the CDR3 plus reference TRBV9 and TRBJ1-1, the full variable domain is DSGVTQTPKHLITATGQRVTLRCSPRSGDLSVYWYQQSLDQGLQFLIQYYNGEERAKGNILERFSAQQFPDLHSELNLSSLELGDSALYFCASSVAGDTEAFFGQGTRLTVV.

Only a few counts were recorded for this clone. V usage is TRBV5-4 and J usage is TRBJ1-1; a possible D gene is TRBD1 (5 bases). CDR1 SGHNT and CDR2 YYREEE come from the germline V gene (reference sequence). Trimming shortened V by 0 bases and J by 5 bases, and 5 bases separated the two germline ends. The length of the CDR3 is 12 residues. The CDR3 here is CASSLEGTEAFF. The CDR3 coding sequence is TGTGCCAGCAGCTTGGAGGGGACTGAAGCTTTCTTT.

This clone has a handful of counts. The chain is built from TRBV9 and TRBJ1-4; a weak D match, TRBD1 (6 bases). The CDR3 length is 17 residues. The germline V gene has CDR1 SGDLS and CDR2 YYNGEE. The V end lost 4 bases, the J end lost 0 bases, and 16 bases lay between the germline ends. The CDR3 loop reads CASSFRGGGATNEKLFF. CDR3 sequence (DNA): TGTGCCAGCAGCTTCAGGGGCGGCGGAGCAACTAATGAAAAACTGTTTTTT.

Concerning this clone itself: This same CDR3 is encoded by further DNA sequences in the sample. V is TRBV28 and J is TRBJ2-3; D is perhaps TRBD2 (6 bases). CDR1 is MDHEN and CDR2 is SYDVKM in the germline V gene. The V and J ends lost 3 bases and 3 bases respectively, with 7 bases between them. The CDR3 is 13 amino acids. CDR3 in amino acids: CASSLRGTDTQYF. The CDR3 DNA is TGTGCCAGCAGTTTGCGGGGAACAGATACGCAGTATTTT.

A few counts support this clone. The V call is TRBV5-1, the J call TRBJ1-5; perhaps TRBD1 as D (6 bases). V was pared by 3 bases and J by 3 bases, with 13 bases between. The CDR3 loop spans 15 amino acids. Germline CDR1 SGHRS, CDR2 YFSETQ. DNA for the CDR3: TGCGCCAGCAGCTCGACAGGAGAACTCAATCAGCCCCAGCATTTT. Amino acid sequence: CASSSTGELNQPQHF.

This clone appeared a single time. The chain joins TRBV6-9 to TRBJ2-1, with D unclear. The CDR3 is made up of 13 amino acids. V gave up 2 bases and J gave up 5 bases, with 7 bases separating them. Germline V gene lookup returns CDR1 MNHGY and CDR2 SVAAGI. CDR3 nucleotides: TGTGCCAGCAGTTATCCCCTTCACAATGAGCAGTTCTTC. This codes for CASSYPLHNEQFF.

V and J are TRBV9 and TRBJ2-5; D is undetermined. Germline assignment: CDR1 SGDLS and CDR2 YYNGEE. V was trimmed by 2 bases and J by 1 base, leaving 6 bases between them. The CDR3 runs 13 residues. Here the CDR3 DNA reads TGTGCCAGCAGCGTGAGCCCCCAAGAGACCCAGTACTTC. It translates to CASSVSPQETQYF.

The J gene is TRBJ1-5, the V gene TRBV28; no definite D call. The V and J ends lost 7 bases and 11 bases respectively, with 21 bases between them. This CDR3 comprises 14 residues. Germline CDR1 MDHEN, CDR2 SYDVKM. This chain's CDR3 is CASNQTPGNQAQHF. The CDR3 DNA reads as TGTGCCAGCAACCAGACACCCGGCAATCAAGCCCAGCATTTT.

Only a few counts were recorded for this clone. The chain couples TRBV7-2 to TRBJ2-3, with 7 bases fitting TRBD2. Per the germline V gene, CDR1 is SGHTA and CDR2 is FQGNSA. With V trimmed by 4 bases and J by 6 bases, 4 bases remained unmatched. This CDR3 is built from 13 residues. The CDR3 region is CASSSRLADTQYF. CDR3 DNA: TGTGCCAGCAGCTCACGACTAGCCGATACGCAGTATTTT.

V and J are TRBV7-2 and TRBJ1-4; D ambiguous. Germline V gene data show CDR1 as SGHTA and CDR2 as FQGNSA. Trimming removed 1 base from V and 4 bases from J, with 10 bases in between. The CDR3 contains 15 residues. The CDR3 region is CASSLVRSSNEKLFF. The CDR3 region has the DNA TGTGCCAGCAGCTTAGTAAGGAGCAGTAATGAAAAACTGTTTTTT.

This chain uses TRBV19 with TRBJ2-3, with 10 bases fitting TRBD2. V trimming: 7 bases; J trimming: 4 bases; junction bases outside the gene matches: 14. The V gene's germline CDR1 is LNHDA and CDR2 SQIVND (reference sequence). This CDR3 is built from 17 residues. CDR3 loop: CASTKSLAGVRPDTQYF. Written as DNA, the CDR3 is TGTGCCAGTACCAAATCTCTAGCGGGAGTTAGACCAGATACGCAGTATTTT.

The chain couples TRBV4-2 to TRBJ2-2, with unresolved D. CDR1 and CDR2 from the germline V gene are LGHNA and YNFKEQ. CDR3 length: 14 amino acids. Trimming stripped 4 bases from V and 4 bases from J, with 10 bases between. The CDR3 is CASSLNMATGELFF. In DNA, the CDR3 is TGTGCCAGCAGCCTAAACATGGCCACCGGGGAGCTGTTTTTT.

This clone has just a few counts. The chain links TRBV15 to TRBJ2-7, with D hard to call. Trimming pared 0 bases from V and 3 bases from J, leaving 12 bases between. CDR3 size: 15 residues. Germline CDR1 and CDR2: LNHNV and YYDKDF (reference sequence). The CDR3 protein is CATSRDKSPGYEQYF. For the CDR3, the DNA is TGTGCCACCAGCAGAGATAAGAGCCCCGGCTACGAGCAGTACTTC.

There are a few counts of this clone. The chain links TRBV5-6 to TRBJ1-1; D gene unclear. The CDR3 loop spans 11 amino acids. Germline loops: CDR1 SGHDT, CDR2 YYEEEE. The germline V and J ends were trimmed by 0 bases and 11 bases, with 8 bases remaining between them. The CDR3 DNA sequence: TGTGCCAGCAGCTTGGCTCGGGAGGCTTTCTTT. The encoded protein is CASSLAREAFF.

This clone showed up just a few times. The chain links TRBV5-5 to TRBJ1-5; D is ambiguous. V was clipped by 4 bases and J by 4 bases, with 12 bases between them. The CDR3 sequence is 14 residues long. Germline V gives CDR1 SGHKS, CDR2 YYEKEE (reference sequence). The CDR3 reads CASSVSTVNQPQHF. The CDR3 DNA reads as TGTGCCAGCAGCGTCTCGACTGTAAATCAGCCCCAGCATTTT.

This clone was seen a handful of times. The J gene is TRBJ2-3, the V gene TRBV25-1; D perhaps matches TRBD1 (6 bases). The CDR3 has 16 residues. V lost 3 bases, J lost 1 base, and 14 bases lay in between. Germline assignment: CDR1 MGHDK and CDR2 SYGVNS. In nucleotides, the CDR3 is TGTGCCAGCAGTGAGGAAGAATGGACAGGCACAGATACGCAGTATTTT. It codes for CASSEEEWTGTDTQYF.

The V and J genes are TRBV30 and TRBJ1-1; TRBD1 might be the D (6 bases). This CDR3 is built from 18 residues. CDR1 is GTSNPN, CDR2 SVGIG, per germline (reference sequence). Trimming removed 1 base at V and 0 bases at J, with 21 bases between. CDR3 sequence reads: CAWSATGFGIGMNTEAFF. For the CDR3, the DNA is TGTGCCTGGAGTGCCACAGGGTTCGGAATTGGGATGAACACTGAAGCTTTCTTT.

This rearrangement joins TRBV18 to TRBJ2-7; 9 nucleotides align to TRBD1. The CDR3 runs 15 residues. Germline CDR1 is KGHSH and CDR2 is LQKENI. The V segment lost 5 bases and the J segment 5 bases; nucleotides outside the gene matches: 10. The CDR3 DNA follows: TGTGCCAGCTCAGGCCCGGACAGGGGAAGGGACGAGCAGTACTTC. Encoded protein: CASSGPDRGRDEQYF.

The J gene is TRBJ2-4, the V gene TRBV2; no definite D call. CDR3 size: 12 residues. The V end lost 8 bases, the J end lost 2 bases, and 7 bases lay between the germline ends. The germline CDR1 and CDR2 sequences are SNHLY and FYNNEI. Written as DNA, the CDR3 is TGTGCCAGCCAAGCCTCCAAAAACATTCAGTACTTC. This encodes CASQASKNIQYF.